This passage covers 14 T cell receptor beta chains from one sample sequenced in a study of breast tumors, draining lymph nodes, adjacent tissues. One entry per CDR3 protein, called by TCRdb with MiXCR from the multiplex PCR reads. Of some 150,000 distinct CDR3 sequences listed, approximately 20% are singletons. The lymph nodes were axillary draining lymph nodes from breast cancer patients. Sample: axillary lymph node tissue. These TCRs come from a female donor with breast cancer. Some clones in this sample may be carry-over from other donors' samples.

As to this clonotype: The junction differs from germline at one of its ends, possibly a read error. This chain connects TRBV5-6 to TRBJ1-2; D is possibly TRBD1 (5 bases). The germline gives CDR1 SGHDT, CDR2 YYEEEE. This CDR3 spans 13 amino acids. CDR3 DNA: TGTGCCAGTAGCTATGGGACTGCCCATGGCTACACCTTC. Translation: CASSYGTAHGYTF.

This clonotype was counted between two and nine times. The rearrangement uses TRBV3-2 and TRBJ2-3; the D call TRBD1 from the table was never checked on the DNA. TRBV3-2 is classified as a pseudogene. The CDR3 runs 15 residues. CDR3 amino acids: CASSRDRGFADTQYF. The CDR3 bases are TGTGCCAGCAGCCGGGACAGGGGTTTCGCAGATACGCAGTATTTT.

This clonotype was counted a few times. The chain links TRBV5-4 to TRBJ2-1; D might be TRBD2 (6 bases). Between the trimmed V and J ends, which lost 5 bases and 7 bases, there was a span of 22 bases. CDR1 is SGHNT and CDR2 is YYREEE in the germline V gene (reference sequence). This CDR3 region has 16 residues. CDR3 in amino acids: CASRRDSRSLGNEQFF. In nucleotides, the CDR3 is TGTGCCAGCAGGCGGGACTCCCGTTCGCTGGGGAATGAGCAGTTCTTC.

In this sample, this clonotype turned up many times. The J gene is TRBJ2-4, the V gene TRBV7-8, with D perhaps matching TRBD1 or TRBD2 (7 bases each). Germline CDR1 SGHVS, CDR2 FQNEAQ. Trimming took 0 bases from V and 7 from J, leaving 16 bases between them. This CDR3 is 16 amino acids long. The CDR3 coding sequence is TGTGCCAGCAGCTTAGCCCAGGGGGGGATGAGGAACATTCAGTACTTC. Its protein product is CASSLAQGGMRNIQYF.

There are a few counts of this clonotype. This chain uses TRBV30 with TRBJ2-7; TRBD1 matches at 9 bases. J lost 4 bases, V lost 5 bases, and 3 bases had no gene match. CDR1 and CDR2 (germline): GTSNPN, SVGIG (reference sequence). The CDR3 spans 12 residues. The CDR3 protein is CAWDRGGYEQYF. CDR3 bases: TGTGCCTGGGACAGGGGGGGGTACGAGCAGTACTTC.

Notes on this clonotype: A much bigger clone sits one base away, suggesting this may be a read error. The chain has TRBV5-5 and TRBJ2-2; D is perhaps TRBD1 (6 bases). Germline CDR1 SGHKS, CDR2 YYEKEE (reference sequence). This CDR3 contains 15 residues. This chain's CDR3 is CASSLAGQNIGELFF. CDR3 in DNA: TGTGCCAGCAGCTTGGCCGGACAGAACATCGGGGAGCTGTTTTTT.

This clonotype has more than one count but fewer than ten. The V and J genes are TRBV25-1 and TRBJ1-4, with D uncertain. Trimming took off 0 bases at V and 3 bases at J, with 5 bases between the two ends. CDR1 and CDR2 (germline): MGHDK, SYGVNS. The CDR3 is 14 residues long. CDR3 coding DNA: TGTGCCAGCAGTGAATACGGGGCTAATGAAAAACTGTTTTTT. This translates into CASSEYGANEKLFF.

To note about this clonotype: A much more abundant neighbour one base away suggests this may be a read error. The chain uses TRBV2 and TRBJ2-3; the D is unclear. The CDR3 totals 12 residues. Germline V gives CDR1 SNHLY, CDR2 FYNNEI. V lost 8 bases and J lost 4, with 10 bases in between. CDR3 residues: CASALSSDTQYF. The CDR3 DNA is TGTGCCAGCGCCCTTAGTTCAGATACGCAGTATTTT.

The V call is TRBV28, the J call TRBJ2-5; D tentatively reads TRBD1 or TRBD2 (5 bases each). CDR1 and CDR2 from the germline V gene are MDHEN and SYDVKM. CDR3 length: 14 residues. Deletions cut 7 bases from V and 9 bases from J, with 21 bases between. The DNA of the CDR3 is TGTGCCAGCACCCCTCGGGGTGCTAGCAGGGCCCAGTACTTC. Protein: CASTPRGASRAQYF. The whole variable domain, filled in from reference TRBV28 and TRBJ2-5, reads DVKVTQSSRYLVKRTGEKVFLECVQDMDHENMFWYRQDPGLGLRLIYFSYDVKMKEKGDIPEGYSVSREKKERFSLILESASTNQTSMYLCASTPRGASRAQYFGPGTRLLVL.

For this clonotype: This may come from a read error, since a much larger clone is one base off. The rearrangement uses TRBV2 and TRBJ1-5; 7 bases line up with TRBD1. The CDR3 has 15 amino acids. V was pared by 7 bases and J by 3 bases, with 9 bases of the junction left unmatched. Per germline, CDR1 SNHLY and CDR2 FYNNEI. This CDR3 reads CASNPTGKFNQPQHF. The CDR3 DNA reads TGTGCCAGCAATCCGACAGGGAAATTCAATCAGCCCCAGCATTTT. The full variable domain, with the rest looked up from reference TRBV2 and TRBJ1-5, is EPEVTQTPSHQVTQMGQEVILRCVPISNHLYFYWYRQILGQKVEFLVSFYNNEISEKSEIFDDQFSVERPDGSNFTLKIRSTKLEDSAMYFCASNPTGKFNQPQHFGDGTRLSIL.

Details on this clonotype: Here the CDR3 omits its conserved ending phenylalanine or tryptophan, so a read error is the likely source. CDR3 amino acids: CASSWTGTRGAGETQYS. The DNA of the CDR3 is TGTGCCAGCAGCTGGACCGGGACCCGGGGCGCCGGGGAGACCCAGTACTCC. V is TRBV5-5 and J is TRBJ2-5, with D perhaps being TRBD1 or TRBD2 (5 bases each). Germline values: CDR1 SGHKS, CDR2 YYEKEE (reference sequence). V was shortened by 3 bases and J by 5 bases, with 23 bases between the two germline ends. The CDR3 is made up of 17 amino acids.

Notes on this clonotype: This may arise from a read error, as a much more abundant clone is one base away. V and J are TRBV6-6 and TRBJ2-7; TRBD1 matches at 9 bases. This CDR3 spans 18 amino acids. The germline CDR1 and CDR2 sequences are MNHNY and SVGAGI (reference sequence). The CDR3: CASGLRDRETRPTYERYF. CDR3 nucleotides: TGTGCCAGCGGACTCCGGGACAGGGAAACGCGGCCCACCTACGAGCGGTACTTC.

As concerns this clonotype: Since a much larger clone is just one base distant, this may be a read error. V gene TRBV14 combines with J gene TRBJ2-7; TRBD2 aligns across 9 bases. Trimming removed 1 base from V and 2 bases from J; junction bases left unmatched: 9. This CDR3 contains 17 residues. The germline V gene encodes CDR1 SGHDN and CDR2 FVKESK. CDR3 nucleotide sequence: TGTGCCAGCAGCCAAGGGTCTAGCGGGAATTCGCCCTACGAGCAGTACTTC. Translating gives CASSQGSSGNSPYEQYF.

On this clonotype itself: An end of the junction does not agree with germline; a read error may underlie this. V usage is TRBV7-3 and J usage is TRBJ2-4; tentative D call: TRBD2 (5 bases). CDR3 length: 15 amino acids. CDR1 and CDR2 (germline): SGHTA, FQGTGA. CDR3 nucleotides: TGTGCCAACAGCCCAACCCCACCACCGGGGAACATTCAGTACTTC. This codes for CANSPTPPPGNIQYF. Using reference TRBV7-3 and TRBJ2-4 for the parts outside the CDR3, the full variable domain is GAGVSQTPSNKVTEKGKYVELRCDPISGHTALYWYRQSLGQGPEFLIYFQGTGAADDSGLPNDRFFAVRPEGSVSTLKIQRTERGDSAVYLCANSPTPPPGNIQYFGAGTRLSVL.